These T cell receptor beta chains were read from a single sample in a study of early T cells in non-severe SARS-CoV-2 infection. TCRdb reprocessed the 5' RACE reads via MiXCR and lists one record per CDR3 protein. The profile shows 75,000 to 100,000 distinct CDR3 sequences, 11% to 15% of them singletons. The sequencing input was whole blood. These receptor sequences come from an adult who was a healthcare worker with PCR-confirmed SARS-CoV-2 infection or an uninfected control (not recorded which). The CDR3 runs from the conserved cysteine through the conserved F or W. The D gene is left open where the match is weak. Not every row has a clone size; where given, it reads once, few, many or a size class.

CASSEVEFGQGPPEAFF	TGTGCCAGCAGTGAAGTTGAGTTTGGACAGGGTCCCCCTGAAGCTTTCTTT	TRBD1	TRBV6-1	TRBJ1-1	few
CSVGGGASKETQYF	TGCAGCGTTGGCGGGGGGGCCAGTAAAGAGACCCAGTACTTC	TRBD2	TRBV29-1	TRBJ2-5	few
CAWSYTSFKQYF	TGTGCCTGGTCTTATACATCCTTCAAGCAGTACTTC	NA	TRBV30	TRBJ2-7	few
CASSPSVTETQYF	TGTGCCAGCAGTCCTAGCGTCACGGAGACCCAGTACTTC	NA	TRBV2	TRBJ2-5	few
CASEGLNTEAFF	TGTGCCAGCGAGGGTTTAAACACTGAAGCTTTCTTT	NA	TRBV2	TRBJ1-1	few
CASSLARPTYYNEQFF	TGTGCCAGCAGCTTAGCAAGACCTACCTACTACAATGAGCAGTTCTTC	NA	TRBV7-8	TRBJ2-1	NA
CASSQANIKETQYF	TGTGCCAGCAGCCAAGCGAACATAAAAGAGACCCAGTACTTC	NA	TRBV3-1	TRBJ2-5	many
CASSITLALEQYF	TGTGCCAGCAGTATTACCCTAGCTCTCGAGCAGTACTTC	NA	TRBV12-3/TRBV12-4	TRBJ2-7	NA
CASSLRNSGANVLTF	TGTGCCAGCAGCCTAAGGAACTCTGGGGCCAACGTCCTGACTTTC	NA	TRBV3-1	TRBJ2-6	NA
CASSPPSGGANEQFF	TGTGCCAGCTCACCTCCTAGCGGGGGGGCCAATGAGCAGTTCTTC	TRBD2	TRBV18	TRBJ2-1	many
CASSLARRGKGTDTQYF	TGTGCCAGCAGCTTAGCACGGAGGGGAAAGGGCACAGATACGCAGTATTTT	NA	TRBV11-2	TRBJ2-3	many
CASSLGLAVAYEQYF	TGTGCCAGCAGCTTAGGACTAGCGGTGGCCTACGAGCAGTACTTC	TRBD2	TRBV11-2	TRBJ2-7	NA
CASTLQGDWTYEQYF	TGTGCCAGCACCTTACAGGGAGACTGGACCTACGAGCAGTACTTC	NA	TRBV6-2/TRBV6-3	TRBJ2-7	NA
CASGFEGANWNEQFF	TGTGCTAGTGGTTTCGAGGGGGCGAATTGGAATGAGCAGTTCTTC	TRBD1	TRBV12-5	TRBJ2-1	many
CSAYTGTDNTEAFF	TGCAGTGCTTATACCGGGACTGACAACACTGAAGCTTTCTTT	NA	TRBV20-1	TRBJ1-1	few
CSVEGTGPQEQYF	TGCAGCGTTGAAGGGACAGGTCCGCAAGAGCAGTACTTC	TRBD1	TRBV29-1	TRBJ2-7	NA
CASKGVSEAFF	TGTGCCAGCAAGGGGGTATCTGAAGCTTTCTTT	NA	TRBV28	TRBJ1-1	NA
CASKRDYVGTEAFF	TGTGCCAGCAAAAGGGATTATGTTGGCACTGAAGCTTTCTTT	NA	TRBV11-2	TRBJ1-1	NA
CASSHAEQGRSEAFF	TGTGCCAGCAGCCACGCCGAGCAGGGGAGATCTGAAGCTTTCTTT	NA	TRBV3-1	TRBJ1-1	few
CSASFGTGNQPQHF	TGCAGTGCTAGCTTCGGGACAGGGAATCAGCCCCAGCATTTT	TRBD1	TRBV20-1	TRBJ1-5	many
CASRRPNSPLHF	TGTGCCAGCAGACGGCCTAATTCACCCCTCCACTTT	NA	TRBV14	TRBJ1-6	NA
CASSLAGDMISGANVLTF	TGTGCCAGCAGCTTGGCTGGGGATATGATTTCTGGGGCCAACGTCCTGACTTTC	NA	TRBV7-9	TRBJ2-6	many
CASSPDLSGDTQYF	TGTGCCAGCTCACCAGACCTCTCGGGAGATACGCAGTATTTT	NA	TRBV18	TRBJ2-3	many
CASSQEGFAGGPYEQYF	TGCGCCAGCAGCCAGGAGGGGTTTGCGGGGGGGCCCTACGAGCAGTACTTC	TRBD2	TRBV4-3	TRBJ2-7	many
CASSVVPTDTQYF	TGTGCCAGCAGCGTTGTCCCCACAGATACGCAGTATTTT	NA	TRBV9	TRBJ2-3	NA
CASSLAGGNEQYF	TGTGCCAGCAGCTTGGCAGGGGGCAACGAGCAGTACTTC	TRBD1	TRBV5-4	TRBJ2-7	many
CASREGSYEQYF	TGTGCCAGCAGGGAGGGATCCTACGAGCAGTACTTC	NA	TRBV25-1	TRBJ2-7	NA
CASRGGLITTDTQYF	TGTGCCAGTAGGGGCGGGCTCATAACCACAGATACGCAGTATTTT	NA	TRBV19	TRBJ2-3	NA
CASRYRGTDTQYF	TGTGCCAGCAGGTACAGGGGAACAGATACGCAGTATTTT	TRBD1	TRBV6-5	TRBJ2-3	few
CASSIWGQETQYF	TGTGCCAGTAGTATTTGGGGCCAAGAGACCCAGTACTTC	NA	TRBV19	TRBJ2-5	NA
CASSSYRQGVYNEQFF	TGTGCCAGCAGTTCCTATCGACAGGGAGTCTACAATGAGCAGTTCTTC	TRBD1	TRBV28	TRBJ2-1	few
CASSPPTSYEQYF	TGTGCCAGCTCACCACCCACCTCCTACGAGCAGTACTTC	NA	TRBV18	TRBJ2-7	many
CASSPQGNTEAFF	TGTGCCAGCTCACCACAGGGGAACACTGAAGCTTTCTTT	NA	TRBV18	TRBJ1-1	many
CAIAGGSTSTDTQYF	TGTGCCATCGCAGGGGGCAGTACTAGCACAGATACGCAGTATTTT	TRBD1	TRBV10-3	TRBJ2-3	many
CASSFNPQGGTEAFF	TGCGCCAGCAGCTTTAATCCACAGGGGGGCACTGAAGCTTTCTTT	TRBD1	TRBV5-1	TRBJ1-1	NA
CASSFGTEGYEQYF	TGTGCCAGCAGCTTCGGGACAGAGGGTTACGAGCAGTACTTC	TRBD1	TRBV7-9	TRBJ2-7	NA
CASSSQVFGTEAFF	TGTGCCAGCAGCTCGCAGGTTTTCGGCACTGAAGCTTTCTTT	NA	TRBV7-2	TRBJ1-1	NA
CASSRGLDYEQYF	TGTGCCAGCAGCAGAGGACTAGACTACGAGCAGTACTTC	TRBD2	TRBV7-6	TRBJ2-7	few
CASSPDSGTEAFF	TGTGCCAGCAGCCCGGACTCCGGAACTGAAGCTTTCTTT	NA	TRBV7-9	TRBJ1-1	NA
CASSKGRLNEKLFF	TGTGCCAGCAGCAAGGGACGGCTCAATGAAAAACTGTTTTTT	NA	TRBV6-6	TRBJ1-4	few
CSVKTGYNQPQHF	TGCAGCGTTAAGACAGGCTACAATCAGCCCCAGCATTTT	NA	TRBV29-1	TRBJ1-5	NA